The 9 T cell receptor beta chains listed next were all sequenced from one sample in a study of blood T cell repertoires in COVID-19. Generated by immunoSEQ multiplex PCR, the TCRdb table keeps only in-frame clones and is missing some. The data hold 270,000 or so clones, with roughly 83% observed a single time. The specimen sequenced was peripheral blood. These receptors came from a human donor with COVID-19, enrolled during active disease. The donor label of this sample is uncertain.

The rearrangement links TRBV7-2 to TRBJ1-2; D is unclear. CDR1 and CDR2 from the germline V gene are SGHTA and FQGNSA. Trimming left V 1 base short and J 3 bases short, with 9 bases between. This CDR3 is 14 amino acids long. In nucleotides, the CDR3 is TGTGCCAGCAGCTTAGTGCCGGCGGACTATGGCTACACCTTC. This sequence encodes CASSLVPADYGYTF.

The chain employs TRBV4-2 and TRBJ1-2; 8 positions agree with TRBD1. CDR3 length: 15 residues. The V and J ends lost 0 bases and 5 bases, in that order; junction bases with no gene match: 5. Germline CDR1 LGHNA, CDR2 YNFKEQ. This CDR3 is CASSQDLRQGYGYTF. The CDR3 DNA is TGTGCCAGCAGCCAAGATTTGAGACAGGGGTATGGCTACACCTTC.

The rearrangement links TRBV12-3 or TRBV12-4 to TRBJ1-5; maybe TRBD1 (6 bases). The length of the CDR3 is 13 residues. Trimming left V 4 bases short and J 3 bases short, with 7 bases between. The CDR3 nucleotides read TGTGCCAGCAGTTGGGACAACAATCAGCCCCAGCATTTT. It encodes CASSWDNNQPQHF.

J is TRBJ1-1 and V is TRBV14, with a possible D match to TRBD1 (5 bases). Looked up from germline, CDR1 is SGHDN and CDR2 is FVKESK. The CDR3 is made up of 15 amino acids. V was cut by 2 bases and J by 3 bases, with 13 bases left in between. The DNA for the CDR3 is TGTGCCAGCAGCCAACGACAGAGACCAGACACTGAAGCTTTCTTT. This gives the protein CASSQRQRPDTEAFF.

This clone was observed a single time. The chain is built from TRBV18 and TRBJ1-5; the D gene is possibly TRBD1 (5 bases). The V and J ends lost 6 bases and 5 bases respectively, with 11 bases between them. Germline V gene sequence: CDR1 KGHSH, CDR2 LQKENI. CDR3 length equals 13 residues. The chain's CDR3 is CASSPDSDQPQHF. Here the CDR3 DNA reads TGTGCCAGCTCGCCCGACAGCGATCAGCCCCAGCATTTT.

The V call is TRBV27, the J call TRBJ2-7, with 9 bases lining up with TRBD1. Losses at the gene ends were 2 bases for V and 1 base for J; bases not matched to a gene: 6. CDR3 length: 16 residues. Germline CDR1 and CDR2: MNHEY and SMNVEV (reference sequence). The CDR3 region is CASSLGAGTGSYEQYF. As DNA, the CDR3 is TGTGCCAGCAGTTTAGGTGCTGGGACAGGGTCCTACGAGCAGTACTTC.

The J gene is TRBJ2-2, the V gene TRBV27; 9 bases are a match to TRBD2. Germline CDR1 and CDR2: MNHEY and SMNVEV (reference sequence). CDR3 length equals 14 residues. V trimming: 8 bases; J trimming: 3 bases; junction bases outside the gene matches: 4. The CDR3 protein is CASAVAGDTGELFF. CDR3 nucleotides: TGTGCCAGCGCGGTAGCGGGAGACACCGGGGAGCTGTTTTTT.

This sequence joins TRBV7-9 and TRBJ1-5; D remains ambiguous. Germline V gives CDR1 SEHNR, CDR2 FQNEAQ (reference sequence). This CDR3 spans 15 amino acids. V lost 1 base, J lost 6 bases, and 13 bases lay in between. The CDR3 DNA follows: TGTGCCAGCAGCTTAGATGGAGACTTAGGTCAGCCCCAGCATTTT. Its protein product is CASSLDGDLGQPQHF.

Of note for this clone: Its ends do not fully match the called genes, so a read error is possible. The genes are TRBV2 and TRBJ1-1; the match to TRBD1 covers 8 bases. The CDR3 has 14 residues. Germline lookup yields CDR1 SNHLY and CDR2 FYNNEI. The CDR3, as DNA: TGTGCCAGCAGAGCCGACAGGGGAAGGCGGTGGGTGCCTTTT. Protein sequence: CASRADRGRRWVPF.